This is a list of T cell receptor beta chains from one sample in a study of stem cell transplantation in POMP-related autoinflammatory disease. The protocol was immunoSEQ multiplex PCR, while the TCRdb copy is restricted to in-frame clones and leaves out a portion. The sample has about 1,000 clones, more than 85% seen once. Sequencing input: a CXCR5-defined cell subset from PBMCs. These receptors all stem from a human donor in good health. The conserved cysteine and the conserved F or W are not part of the CDR3 here. Fields, in order: J gene, V gene, CDR3 length, CDR3 protein.

j_gene: TRBJ2-1
v_gene: TRBV7-3
len: 11
CDR3aa: ASSFQRDNEQF

j_gene: TRBJ1-2
v_gene: TRBV25-1
len: 11
CDR3aa: ASSDGLSWGYT

j_gene: TRBJ1-1
v_gene: TRBV7-9
len: 12
CDR3aa: ASSKDEGGTEAF

j_gene: TRBJ1-2
v_gene: TRBV2
len: 13
CDR3aa: ASRRRQGIGYGYT

j_gene: TRBJ2-1
v_gene: TRBV4-2
len: 15
CDR3aa: ASSQDRGARGNNEQF

j_gene: TRBJ1-4
v_gene: TRBV7-2
len: 11
CDR3aa: ASSLKWDEKLF

j_gene: TRBJ1-2
v_gene: TRBV10-3
len: 11
CDR3aa: AISEGINYGYT

j_gene: TRBJ1-1
v_gene: TRBV6-1
len: 11
CDR3aa: ASSPTGDTEAF

j_gene: TRBJ2-6
v_gene: TRBV30
len: 16
CDR3aa: AWRWADRANPGANVLT

j_gene: TRBJ2-3
v_gene: TRBV5-4
len: 13
CDR3aa: ASSPGGPRTDTQY

j_gene: TRBJ2-5
v_gene: TRBV5-8
len: 11
CDR3aa: ASSFWIKETQY

j_gene: TRBJ1-1
v_gene: TRBV11-2
len: 11
CDR3aa: ASSLVGRTEAF

j_gene: TRBJ2-7
v_gene: TRBV4-3
len: 12
CDR3aa: ASSPETGIYEQY

j_gene: TRBJ1-2
v_gene: TRBV4-2
len: 12
CDR3aa: ASSQDGGDYGYT

j_gene: TRBJ2-1
v_gene: TRBV9
len: 13
CDR3aa: ASSVVASEYNEQF

j_gene: TRBJ2-1
v_gene: TRBV5-1
len: 13
CDR3aa: ASSPAGTSYNEQF

j_gene: TRBJ2-7
v_gene: TRBV30
len: 13
CDR3aa: AWSGDRGVTYEQY

j_gene: TRBJ2-5
v_gene: TRBV18
len: 12
CDR3aa: ASSPLGLQGGQY

j_gene: TRBJ2-7
v_gene: TRBV28
len: 12
CDR3aa: ASSLGRAGRNPY

j_gene: TRBJ2-5
v_gene: TRBV2
len: 11
CDR3aa: ASSGDTQETQY

j_gene: TRBJ1-1
v_gene: TRBV15
len: 10
CDR3aa: ATSRDHTEAF

j_gene: TRBJ2-3
v_gene: TRBV27
len: 14
CDR3aa: ASSLSTSVYTDTQY

j_gene: TRBJ1-2
v_gene: TRBV5-6
len: 11
CDR3aa: ASSLNGLYGYT

j_gene: TRBJ2-1
v_gene: TRBV6-5
len: 12
CDR3aa: ASSYGTGYNEQF

j_gene: TRBJ2-3
v_gene: TRBV5-4
len: 11
CDR3aa: ASKEVGTDTQY

j_gene: TRBJ2-4
v_gene: TRBV5-1
len: 13
CDR3aa: ASSPGPMKESIVD

j_gene: TRBJ2-2
v_gene: TRBV5-6
len: 14
CDR3aa: ASSLFRTGHDGELF

j_gene: TRBJ2-3
v_gene: TRBV5-4
len: 12
CDR3aa: ASSLEQGGDTQY